These 24 T cell receptor beta chains came from one sample sequenced in a study of blood T cell repertoires in COVID-19. The data were produced by immunoSEQ multiplex PCR, yet TCRdb's version contains in-frame clones alone and is incomplete. The table records about 160,000 clones, around 87% of them present only once. Sequences were obtained from peripheral blood. These receptors were obtained from a woman between 65 and 79 years old with COVID-19, enrolled during active disease.

The chain has TRBV4-1 and TRBJ2-3, with 11 positions matching TRBD2. V shed 1 base, J shed 2 bases, and the junction held 11 bases outside the gene matches. Looked up from germline, CDR1 is MGHRA and CDR2 is YSYEKL. This CDR3 spans 19 amino acids. DNA of the CDR3: TGCGCCAGCAGCCAAGCGCGGCTAGCGGGGGGCTCACTCACAGATACGCAGTATTTT. It yields the protein CASSQARLAGGSLTDTQYF.

The gene calls are TRBV5-1 and TRBJ2-1; 9 bases are shared with TRBD2. Looked up from germline, CDR1 is SGHRS and CDR2 is YFSETQ. V shed 4 bases and J 8 bases; nucleotides not matched to a gene: 7. The CDR3 has 14 residues. The CDR3 sequence: CASSPAGGVDEQFF. The CDR3 DNA reads as TGCGCCAGCAGCCCCGCGGGGGGGGTCGATGAGCAGTTCTTC.

The DNA for the CDR3 is TGTGCCACCACTCCTAGTCCGGGACAGGGAGGACGGACTGAAGCTTTCTTT. It yields the protein CATTPSPGQGGRTEAFF. The genes are TRBV24-1 and TRBJ1-1; 9 bases agree with TRBD1. CDR1 and CDR2 (germline): KGHDR, SFDVKD. Trimming at V came to 8 bases and at J to 5 bases, leaving 17 bases not matched to a gene. The CDR3 spans 17 residues.

This chain connects TRBV6-2 or TRBV6-3 to TRBJ1-4; 7 bases match TRBD1. V shed 5 bases, J shed 8 bases, and the junction held 2 bases outside the gene matches. The CDR3 runs 12 residues. CDR1 MNHEY and CDR2 SVGEGT come from the germline V gene. The DNA for the CDR3 is TGTGCCAGCAGTAACAGGGGAGAAAAACTGTTTTTT. Translated, it gives CASSNRGEKLFF.

J is TRBJ1-5 and V is TRBV16; weak D call: TRBD1 (5 bases). Germline assignment: CDR1 KGHSY and CDR2 FQNENV. V was trimmed by 2 bases and J by 3 bases, leaving 17 bases between them. The CDR3 consists of 17 residues. The CDR3 here is CASSQKSTGRLNQPQHF. CDR3 coding DNA: TGTGCCAGCAGCCAAAAATCCACAGGACGACTCAATCAGCCCCAGCATTTT. The variable domain in full, with the rest retrieved from reference TRBV16 and TRBJ1-5, is GEEVAQTPKHLVRGEGQKAKLYCAPIKGHSYVFWYQQVLKNEFKFLISFQNENVFDETGMPKERFSAKCLPNSPCSLEIQATKLEDSAVYFCASSQKSTGRLNQPQHFGDGTRLSIL.

The chain employs TRBV10-1 and TRBJ1-1; no firm D call. CDR3 length: 14 residues. Germline-derived CDR1 and CDR2 are WNHNN and SYGVQD (reference sequence). Trimming cost V 2 bases and J 2 bases, with 9 bases left between them. CDR3 in DNA: TGCGCCAGCAGTGAGGAGGCGGGAAACACTGAAGCTTTCTTT. It encodes CASSEEAGNTEAFF.

The V and J genes are TRBV19 and TRBJ1-5, with D perhaps matching TRBD1 (5 bases). V lost 6 bases to trimming and J lost 3 bases, with 15 bases between them. The CDR3 is made up of 15 amino acids. Germline CDR1 reads LNHDA; CDR2 reads SQIVND (reference sequence). The DNA of the CDR3 is TGTGCCAGTAGCCGCCAGGGTTTGATCAATCAGCCCCAGCATTTT. Translation: CASSRQGLINQPQHF.

CDR3 sequence: CASSWYTGNTEAFF. The CDR3 DNA sequence: TGCGCCAGCAGCTGGTACACAGGGAACACTGAAGCTTTCTTT. The chain is built from TRBV5-1 and TRBJ1-1; the D gene is possibly TRBD1 (5 bases). The CDR3 sequence is 14 residues long. The ends were cut back, 3 bases at V and 1 base at J, with 10 bases in the middle. From germline, CDR1 is SGHRS and CDR2 YFSETQ.

The chain employs TRBV5-1 and TRBJ2-3; D is perhaps TRBD2 (5 bases). The CDR3 consists of 17 residues. Trimming stripped 0 bases from V and 6 bases from J, with 20 bases between. Germline assignment: CDR1 SGHRS and CDR2 YFSETQ. DNA of the CDR3: TGCGCCAGCAGCTTGGCCACGGGGAGCCGGGCGGCGGATACGCAGTATTTT. Encoded protein: CASSLATGSRAADTQYF.

V is TRBV11-3 and J is TRBJ1-2; TRBD1 aligns across 9 bases. The junction had 4 bases not matched to a gene; V was cut back by 3 bases and J by 8 bases. Germline loops: CDR1 SGHNT, CDR2 YENEEA. The CDR3 length is 13 residues. As DNA, the CDR3 is TGTGCCAGCAGCTTCACAGGGGGCAGAGGCTACACCTTC. As protein: CASSFTGGRGYTF. The whole variable domain, filled in from reference TRBV11-3 and TRBJ1-2, reads EAGVVQSPRYKIIEKKQPVAFWCNPISGHNTLYWYLQNLGQGPELLIRYENEEAVDDSQLPKDRFSAERLKGVDSTLKIQPAELGDSAVYLCASSFTGGRGYTFGSGTRLTVV.

V gene TRBV12-3 or TRBV12-4 combines with J gene TRBJ2-7, with D possibly TRBD1 on 5 matching bases. The CDR3 totals 13 residues. The V end lost 8 bases, the J end lost 4 bases, and 15 bases lay between the germline ends. CDR3 sequence (DNA): TGTGCCAGCTCCCAAGGCAGGGCGTACGAGCAGTACTTC. Its translation is CASSQGRAYEQYF.

The chain links TRBV5-1 to TRBJ1-1; TRBD1 agrees at 8 bases. The CDR3 is made up of 17 amino acids. Germline loops: CDR1 SGHRS, CDR2 YFSETQ. The ends lost 3 bases at V and 1 base at J; junction bases unmatched: 11. The CDR3 DNA sequence: TGCGCCAGCAGCTCCACGCCTCAGGGGGCGGCGAACACTGAAGCTTTCTTT. Translation: CASSSTPQGAANTEAFF.

The genes are TRBV7-2 and TRBJ2-1, with TRBD1 identical over 7 bases. The CDR3 totals 16 residues. The germline V gene has CDR1 SGHTA and CDR2 FQGNSA. J was trimmed by 5 bases and V by 5 bases; bases with no gene match: 12. DNA of the CDR3: TGTGCCAGCAGCCCGCGACAGGGACGCCTAAACAATGAGCAGTTCTTC. The encoded protein is CASSPRQGRLNNEQFF.

The chain combines TRBV6-6 with TRBJ1-5; TRBD1 matches at 8 bases. From germline, CDR1 is MNHNY and CDR2 SVGAGI (reference sequence). The CDR3 length is 15 residues. The V and J ends lost 7 bases and 0 bases, in that order; junction bases with no gene match: 5. In nucleotides, the CDR3 is TGTGCCAGCAACGACAGGGGTGGTAGCAATCAGCCCCAGCATTTT. Amino acid sequence: CASNDRGGSNQPQHF.

This clone was seen a few times. This chain joins TRBV18 and TRBJ2-7; 10 bases map to TRBD2. CDR1 KGHSH and CDR2 LQKENI come from the germline V gene. The ends lost 6 bases at V and 0 bases at J; junction bases unmatched: 8. The CDR3 extends over 16 amino acids. The CDR3 loop is CASSPWLAGDSYEQYF. DNA for the CDR3: TGTGCCAGCTCGCCGTGGCTAGCGGGGGACTCCTACGAGCAGTACTTC.

The V call is TRBV2, the J call TRBJ2-1; 10 nucleotides line up with TRBD2. CDR1 and CDR2 from the germline V gene are SNHLY and FYNNEI. V shed 8 bases and J 0 bases; nucleotides not matched to a gene: 1. CDR3 length: 14 residues. The CDR3, as DNA: TGTGCCAGCGGACTAGCGGCCTCCTACAATGAGCAGTTCTTC. It is translated as CASGLAASYNEQFF.

The genes are TRBV4-1 and TRBJ2-7; a possible D gene is TRBD1 (5 bases). Germline-derived CDR1 and CDR2 are MGHRA and YSYEKL. V lost 1 base and J 6 bases, leaving 19 bases between the germline ends. The CDR3 is 16 residues long. CDR3 DNA sequence: TGCGCCAGCAGCCAAGTCAGGGCTCCCAAGGGGCGCGAGCAGTACTTC. Translated: CASSQVRAPKGREQYF.

The chain uses TRBV5-1 and TRBJ1-6, with 7 bases fitting TRBD1. The CDR3 is 14 amino acids. Looked up from germline, CDR1 is SGHRS and CDR2 is YFSETQ. J gave up 9 bases and V 3 bases, and 6 bases lay outside the gene matches. CDR3 loop: CASSSETGSSPLHF. In DNA, the CDR3 is TGCGCCAGCAGCTCAGAGACAGGGTCTTCACCCCTCCACTTT. Using reference TRBV5-1 and TRBJ1-6 for the parts outside the CDR3, the full variable domain is KAGVTQTPRYLIKTRGQQVTLSCSPISGHRSVSWYQQTPGQGLQFLFEYFSETQRNKGNFPGRFSGRQFSNSRSEMNVSTLELGDSALYLCASSSETGSSPLHFGNGTRLTVT.

Only one count was recorded for this clone. One junction end does not reproduce the germline sequence, and a read error may be involved. The rearrangement joins TRBV4-1 to TRBJ2-1, with TRBD2 matching over 9 bases. This CDR3 region has 14 residues. Germline V gives CDR1 MGHRA, CDR2 YSYEKL. The CDR3 coding sequence is TGCGCCAGCAGCCAAGCTGGGCGGGGGGGAGTCCCCCTCTTC. It is translated as CASSQAGRGGVPLF.

This clone has only one observation. This chain links TRBV28 with TRBJ1-4, with TRBD1 matching over 10 bases. V lost 5 bases and J lost 7; bases outside the gene matches: 7. The CDR3 covers 15 residues. Germline V CDR1 and CDR2: MDHEN, SYDVKM. The CDR3 DNA sequence: TGTGCCAGCAGTCGTCCGGGACAGGGGTTTGAAAAACTGTTTTTT. It specifies CASSRPGQGFEKLFF.

The rearrangement joins TRBV5-1 to TRBJ2-3; the match to TRBD2 covers 7 bases. With V trimmed by 4 bases and J by 0 bases, 8 bases remained unmatched. This CDR3 contains 16 residues. Germline CDR1 and CDR2: SGHRS and YFSETQ. The CDR3 bases are TGCGCCAGCAGCCCTGGTGGCGGGGGAAGCACAGATACGCAGTATTTT. This gives the protein CASSPGGGGSTDTQYF.

This clone came up once. V gene TRBV10-3 combines with J gene TRBJ1-5; TRBD1 is a possible D gene (6 bases). The germline gives CDR1 ENHRY, CDR2 SYGVKD. The CDR3 runs 12 residues. Trimming took 10 bases from V and 4 from J, leaving 11 bases between them. The CDR3 nucleotides are TGTGCCACCGCGGACAGAAATCAGCCCCAGCATTTT. Protein sequence: CATADRNQPQHF.

This clone came up once. The V call is TRBV5-1, the J call TRBJ1-4, with 9 bases aligning to TRBD1. After removal of 0 bases from V and 6 bases from J, the junction contained 3 bases not matched to a gene. The CDR3 has 15 amino acids. CDR1 SGHRS and CDR2 YFSETQ come from the germline V gene. The CDR3 sequence: CASSLVGTGYEKLFF. CDR3 DNA: TGCGCCAGCAGCTTGGTTGGGACAGGGTATGAAAAACTGTTTTTT.

The chain joins TRBV6-6 to TRBJ2-3, with 9 bases that match TRBD1. The CDR3 length is 16 residues. From germline, CDR1 is MNHNY and CDR2 SVGAGI (reference sequence). Trimming at V came to 3 bases and at J to 7 bases, leaving 11 bases not matched to a gene. The CDR3 loop is CASSYSPGQGTHTQYF. As DNA, the CDR3 is TGTGCCAGCAGTTATTCCCCGGGACAGGGTACCCATACGCAGTATTTT.